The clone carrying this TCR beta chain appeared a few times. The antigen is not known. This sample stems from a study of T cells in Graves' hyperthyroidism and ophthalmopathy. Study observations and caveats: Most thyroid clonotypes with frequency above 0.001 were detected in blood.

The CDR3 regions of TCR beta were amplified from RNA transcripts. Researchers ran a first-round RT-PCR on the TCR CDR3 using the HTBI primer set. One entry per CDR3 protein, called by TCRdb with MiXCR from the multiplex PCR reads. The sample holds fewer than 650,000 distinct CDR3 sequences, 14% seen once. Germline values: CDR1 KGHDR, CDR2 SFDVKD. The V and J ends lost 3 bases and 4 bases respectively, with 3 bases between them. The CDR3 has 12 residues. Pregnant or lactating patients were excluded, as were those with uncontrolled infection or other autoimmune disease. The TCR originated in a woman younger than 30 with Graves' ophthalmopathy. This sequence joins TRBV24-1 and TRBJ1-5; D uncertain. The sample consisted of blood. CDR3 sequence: CATSDTNQPQHF. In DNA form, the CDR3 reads TGTGCCACCAGTGATACGAATCAGCCCCAGCATTTT.